These T cell receptor beta chains were read from a single sample in a study of cytomegalovirus exposure and HLA in healthy donors. Data came from immunoSEQ multiplex PCR; TCRdb stores just in-frame clones and leaves some out. In the table there are about 160,000 clones, approximately 74% of which are singletons. Material for sequencing was PBMCs. All receptors derive from a woman in her twenties or thirties in good health and CMV-seronegative. Both conserved end residues are part of each CDR3. The order of the fields is V gene, clone size, D gene, J gene, CDR3 protein, CDR3 DNA. A D gene is named only where the DNA matches it firmly. The size entry is marked missing in some rows and otherwise reads once, few, many or a size class.

v_call: TRBV5-1
clone_size: .
d_call: TRBD2
j_call: TRBJ2-3
cdr3_aa: CASSLDFSGRFTSTDTQYF
cdr3_nt: TGCGCCAGCAGCTTGGATTTTAGCGGGAGGTTCACTAGCACAGATACGCAGTATTTT

v_call: TRBV2
clone_size: .
d_call: .
j_call: TRBJ1-2
cdr3_aa: CASITGWVRGGYTF
cdr3_nt: TGTGCCAGCATTACAGGGTGGGTTAGGGGGGGCTACACCTTC

v_call: TRBV19
clone_size: .
d_call: .
j_call: TRBJ1-6
cdr3_aa: CASRQVDNSPLHF
cdr3_nt: TGTGCCAGTAGACAGGTCGATAATTCACCCCTCCACTTT

v_call: TRBV18
clone_size: .
d_call: .
j_call: TRBJ1-1
cdr3_aa: CASSPLSGMNTEAFF
cdr3_nt: TGTGCCAGCTCACCACTCAGCGGGATGAACACTGAAGCTTTCTTT

v_call: TRBV28
clone_size: .
d_call: .
j_call: TRBJ1-1
cdr3_aa: CASSLENTEAFF
cdr3_nt: TGTGCCAGCAGTTTGGAGAACACTGAGGCTTTCTTT

v_call: TRBV19
clone_size: few
d_call: .
j_call: TRBJ1-5
cdr3_aa: CASSGGNSNQPQHF
cdr3_nt: TGTGCCAGTAGCGGCGGCAATAGCAATCAGCCCCAGCATTTT

v_call: TRBV9
clone_size: .
d_call: .
j_call: TRBJ1-1
cdr3_aa: CASSARVQGYTEAFF
cdr3_nt: TGTGCCAGCAGCGCCCGAGTCCAGGGGTACACTGAAGCTTTCTTT

v_call: TRBV9
clone_size: .
d_call: .
j_call: TRBJ1-3
cdr3_aa: CASSVGGRPSSGNTIYF
cdr3_nt: TGTGCCAGCAGCGTGGGTGGGCGCCCGAGCTCTGGAAACACCATATATTTT

v_call: TRBV19
clone_size: .
d_call: .
j_call: TRBJ1-2
cdr3_aa: CASSSLGVGYGYTF
cdr3_nt: TGTGCCAGTAGTTCCCTCGGGGTGGGCTATGGCTACACCTTC

v_call: TRBV6-4
clone_size: .
d_call: .
j_call: TRBJ2-2
cdr3_aa: CASSGQNTGELFF
cdr3_nt: TGTGCCAGCTCCGGACAGAACACCGGGGAGCTGTTTTTT

v_call: TRBV27
clone_size: .
d_call: .
j_call: TRBJ1-1
cdr3_aa: CASSLYGGRNTEAFF
cdr3_nt: TGTGCCAGCAGTTTATATGGGGGGAGGAACACTGAAGCTTTCTTT

v_call: TRBV2
clone_size: few
d_call: TRBD1
j_call: TRBJ1-2
cdr3_aa: CASSRDRGIGYGYTF
cdr3_nt: TGTGCCAGCAGCCGGGACAGGGGAATCGGCTATGGCTACACCTTC

v_call: TRBV4-1
clone_size: .
d_call: .
j_call: TRBJ2-3
cdr3_aa: CASDDWSTDTQYF
cdr3_nt: TGCGCCAGCGACGACTGGAGCACAGATACGCAGTATTTT

v_call: TRBV9
clone_size: .
d_call: .
j_call: TRBJ1-5
cdr3_aa: CASSAAGGDQPQHF
cdr3_nt: TGTGCCAGCAGCGCCGCGGGGGGAGATCAGCCCCAGCATTTT

v_call: TRBV5-6
clone_size: .
d_call: .
j_call: TRBJ1-2
cdr3_aa: CASSSTHYGYTF
cdr3_nt: TGTGCCAGCAGCTCTACCCACTATGGCTACACCTTC

v_call: TRBV7-3
clone_size: .
d_call: .
j_call: TRBJ2-5
cdr3_aa: CASSLSGEASETQYF
cdr3_nt: TGTGCCAGCAGCTTAAGCGGGGAGGCCAGTGAGACCCAGTACTTC

v_call: TRBV11-2
clone_size: .
d_call: .
j_call: TRBJ2-7
cdr3_aa: CASSFAQSSYEQYF
cdr3_nt: TGTGCCAGCAGCTTTGCACAGAGCTCCTACGAGCAGTACTTC

v_call: TRBV6-4
clone_size: .
d_call: .
j_call: TRBJ2-1
cdr3_aa: CASSDWNTRYYNEQFF
cdr3_nt: TGTGCCAGCAGTGATTGGAATACCAGGTACTACAATGAGCAGTTCTTC

v_call: TRBV7-2
clone_size: .
d_call: TRBD1
j_call: TRBJ2-7
cdr3_aa: CASSADREYLPYEQYF
cdr3_nt: TGTGCCAGCAGCGCCGACAGGGAGTATCTCCCCTACGAGCAGTACTTC

v_call: TRBV20-1
clone_size: .
d_call: .
j_call: TRBJ2-1
cdr3_aa: CSVATRGLRFF
cdr3_nt: TGCAGTGTTGCCACTCGTGGACTTCGGTTCTTC

v_call: TRBV4-1
clone_size: few
d_call: .
j_call: TRBJ1-4
cdr3_aa: CASSPASGDEKLFF
cdr3_nt: TGCGCCAGCAGCCCCGCCTCGGGGGATGAAAAACTGTTTTTT

v_call: TRBV6-5
clone_size: once
d_call: .
j_call: TRBJ2-3
cdr3_aa: CASSPSWPTDTQYF
cdr3_nt: TGTGCCAGCAGTCCGTCGTGGCCCACAGATACGCAGTATTTT

v_call: TRBV7-2
clone_size: .
d_call: .
j_call: TRBJ2-5
cdr3_aa: CASSSWDSKETQYF
cdr3_nt: TGTGCCAGCAGCTCGTGGGACTCGAAAGAGACCCAGTACTTC

v_call: TRBV7-3
clone_size: .
d_call: TRBD1
j_call: TRBJ2-1
cdr3_aa: CASSSGTGVMGQFF
cdr3_nt: TGTGCCAGCAGCTCCGGGACAGGGGTCATGGGGCAGTTCTTC

v_call: TRBV7-9
clone_size: .
d_call: .
j_call: TRBJ2-7
cdr3_aa: CASRSTGGYEQYF
cdr3_nt: TGTGCCAGCAGATCTACGGGGGGCTATGAGCAGTACTTC

v_call: TRBV7-9
clone_size: .
d_call: TRBD2
j_call: TRBJ2-1
cdr3_aa: CASSLSAGGEQFF
cdr3_nt: TGTGCCAGCAGCTTATCAGCGGGAGGTGAGCAGTTCTTC

v_call: TRBV30
clone_size: .
d_call: TRBD2
j_call: TRBJ2-1
cdr3_aa: CAWSGREGQSYEQFF
cdr3_nt: TGTGCCTGGAGTGGGCGGGAGGGCCAATCTTACGAGCAGTTCTTC

v_call: TRBV4-3
clone_size: .
d_call: .
j_call: TRBJ1-5
cdr3_aa: CASSQEAYQPQHF
cdr3_nt: TGCGCCAGCAGCCAAGAGGCCTATCAGCCCCAGCATTTT

v_call: TRBV11-1
clone_size: .
d_call: .
j_call: TRBJ2-3
cdr3_aa: CASSLSGISTDTQYF
cdr3_nt: TGTGCCAGCAGCTTATCGGGGATCTCCACAGATACGCAGTATTTT

v_call: TRBV29-1
clone_size: .
d_call: TRBD1
j_call: TRBJ1-2
cdr3_aa: CSVQGAEGYTF
cdr3_nt: TGCAGCGTTCAGGGGGCGGAAGGCTACACCTTC

v_call: TRBV7-9
clone_size: .
d_call: .
j_call: TRBJ1-2
cdr3_aa: CASSLFGGSTARYGYTF
cdr3_nt: TGTGCCAGCAGCTTATTCGGGGGGAGTACAGCGCGCTATGGCTACACCTTC

v_call: TRBV4-2
clone_size: .
d_call: .
j_call: TRBJ1-1
cdr3_aa: CASSVSGLTNTEAFF
cdr3_nt: TGTGCCAGCAGCGTATCCGGACTCACGAACACTGAAGCTTTCTTT

v_call: TRBV11-3
clone_size: .
d_call: .
j_call: TRBJ1-1
cdr3_aa: CASSLMTGTEAFF
cdr3_nt: TGTGCCAGCAGCTTAATGACGGGAACTGAAGCTTTCTTT

v_call: TRBV29-1
clone_size: .
d_call: TRBD2
j_call: TRBJ2-2
cdr3_aa: CSVRTGRTSGRTGELFF
cdr3_nt: TGCAGCGTACGGACAGGGAGGACTAGCGGGAGAACCGGGGAGCTGTTTTTT

v_call: TRBV6-1
clone_size: .
d_call: TRBD1
j_call: TRBJ1-2
cdr3_aa: CAFKRTGFYGYTF
cdr3_nt: TGTGCCTTCAAACGGACAGGCTTCTATGGCTACACCTTC

v_call: TRBV6-5
clone_size: .
d_call: .
j_call: TRBJ2-3
cdr3_aa: CASSSRGNTDTQYF
cdr3_nt: TGTGCCAGCAGTTCCAGAGGGAACACAGATACGCAGTATTTT

v_call: TRBV28
clone_size: .
d_call: .
j_call: TRBJ1-1
cdr3_aa: CASSLTVNTEAFF
cdr3_nt: TGTGCCAGCAGTTTAACTGTGAACACTGAAGCTTTCTTT

v_call: TRBV28
clone_size: .
d_call: TRBD2
j_call: TRBJ2-7
cdr3_aa: CASSLPSSGYYEQYF
cdr3_nt: TGTGCCAGCAGCCTTCCTTCTAGCGGCTACTACGAGCAGTACTTC

v_call: TRBV4-1
clone_size: once
d_call: TRBD2
j_call: TRBJ2-7
cdr3_aa: CASSPGLAGRNSYEQYF
cdr3_nt: TGCGCCAGCAGCCCGGGACTAGCGGGACGGAATTCCTACGAGCAGTACTTC

v_call: TRBV28
clone_size: few
d_call: .
j_call: TRBJ2-3
cdr3_aa: CASRKTQDTQYF
cdr3_nt: TGTGCCAGCAGGAAAACGCAGGATACGCAGTATTTT

v_call: TRBV7-6
clone_size: .
d_call: TRBD2
j_call: TRBJ2-5
cdr3_aa: CASSPRTSGSQYVETQYF
cdr3_nt: TGTGCCAGCAGCCCCCGCACTAGCGGGAGCCAATATGTGGAGACCCAGTACTTC

v_call: TRBV7-9
clone_size: .
d_call: .
j_call: TRBJ2-3
cdr3_aa: CASSLREGDTQYF
cdr3_nt: TGTGCCAGCAGCTTACGGGAAGGTGATACGCAGTATTTT